The next 3 T cell receptor beta chains were all read from a single sample in a study of Ad26.COV2.S vaccination and SARS-CoV-2 variants (dated by TCRdb to the early 2020s). Library prep was done by the immunoSEQ multiplex PCR assay. The clones in this table, taken by TCRdb from immuneACCESS, are in-frame only. Not every clone is retained; where verified, under half of the shortfall comes from an unresolved V gene, and the cause of the rest is unknown. The table for this sample lists roughly 300,000 clones; 88% of them were counted only once. The biggest ten clones account for 6.4% of the sample. The meaning of the sample's treatment or condition label: some 20 received Ad26.COV2.S at low or high dose, single or two shots; about 5 received placebo; per-sample allocation not given. For vaccine and placebo recipients, repertoires were sequenced using samples collected on day 63 after the first injection.

The sample in question was peripheral blood, obtained in a trial of Ad26.COV2.S vaccine versus placebo. Receptors originate from a person aged 18 to 65 who received the Ad26.COV2.S COVID-19 vaccine or a placebo.

This clone has more than one count but fewer than ten. The CDR3 region has the DNA TGTGCCAGCAGCTTCACTGTGGGGGCCGAGCAGTACTTC. Its translation is CASSFTVGAEQYF. The rearrangement uses TRBV7-9 and TRBJ2-7, with D possibly TRBD1 on 6 matching bases. CDR1 and CDR2 from the germline V gene are SEHNR and FQNEAQ (reference sequence). V lost 3 bases and J 6 bases, leaving 12 bases between the germline ends. The CDR3 contains 13 residues.

This clone appeared a single time. The V and J genes are TRBV27 and TRBJ2-5; no definite D call. Trimming stripped 1 base from V and 5 bases from J, with 11 bases between. Per germline, CDR1 MNHEY and CDR2 SMNVEV (reference sequence). This CDR3 has 14 residues. For the CDR3, the DNA is TGTGCCAGCAGTTTATACTCCCCCGGGGAGACCCAGTACTTC. This translates into CASSLYSPGETQYF.

The chain links TRBV9 to TRBJ1-5, with D hard to call. The CDR3 loop spans 15 amino acids. Trimming removed 4 bases from V and 0 bases from J, with 11 bases in between. CDR1 and CDR2 from the germline V gene are SGDLS and YYNGEE. The CDR3: CASSPQHDSNQPQHF. DNA for the CDR3: TGTGCCAGCAGCCCTCAACATGATAGCAATCAGCCCCAGCATTTT.